This entry lists 11 T cell receptor beta chains sequenced from one sample in a study of CD8 T cells in ankylosing spondylitis. Study-wide findings and caveats: The study identified a TCR beta motif of roughly eight highly homologous variants that appeared characteristic of ankylosing spondylitis blood.

The antigens for these receptors are not known. TCRdb processed the 5' RACE reads anew with MiXCR; each CDR3 protein has one entry. The sample yields about 440,000 distinct CDR3 sequences, roughly a sixth seen once. The sample was blood, either unsorted or a sorted T cell fraction (not recorded which). These TCRs come from a male donor with ankylosing spondylitis.

The V gene is TRBV6-2 or TRBV6-3, the J gene TRBJ2-5, with 9 bases that match TRBD1. Trimming cost V 7 bases and J 5 bases; bases outside gene matches: 8. The CDR3 has 14 amino acids. Germline CDR1 is MNHEY and CDR2 is SVGEGT. The chain's CDR3 is CASKPGTGRETQYF. DNA for the CDR3: TGTGCCAGCAAACCCGGGACAGGGAGGGAGACCCAGTACTTC.

The sample holds a few counts of this clonotype. The chain carries TRBV5-1 and TRBJ2-3; TRBD2 agrees at 12 bases. The CDR3 extends over 16 amino acids. CDR1 SGHRS and CDR2 YFSETQ come from the germline V gene. The junction had 4 bases not matched to a gene; V was cut back by 4 bases and J by 1 base. In DNA form, the CDR3 reads TGCGCCAGCAGCCCAGGGACTAGCGGGCGCACAGATACGCAGTATTTT. It translates to CASSPGTSGRTDTQYF.

The V call is TRBV25-1, the J call TRBJ1-4, with D uncertain. Germline loops: CDR1 MGHDK, CDR2 SYGVNS. The CDR3 runs 15 residues. Trimming left V 6 bases short and J 3 bases short, with 14 bases between. The DNA for the CDR3 is TGTGCCAGCAGACCCGAGGGTCGTCCTAATGAAAAACTGTTTTTT. It codes for CASRPEGRPNEKLFF.

This clonotype was counted only a few times. This chain connects TRBV20-1 to TRBJ1-5; 7 bases line up with TRBD1. This CDR3 is built from 15 residues. CDR1 DFQATT and CDR2 SNEGSKA come from the germline V gene (reference sequence). With 1 base clipped from V and 4 bases from J, the junction kept 7 bases outside the gene matches. CDR3 nucleotide sequence: TGCAGTGCTAGAGGGGAACAGGGGTGGAATCAGCCCCAGCATTTT. Amino acid sequence: CSARGEQGWNQPQHF.

This clonotype has ten or more counts. V is TRBV18 and J is TRBJ1-5; 7 nucleotides agree with TRBD1. The CDR3 consists of 15 residues. V shed 3 bases and J 1 base; nucleotides not matched to a gene: 3. Germline assignment: CDR1 KGHSH and CDR2 LQKENI. The CDR3 DNA follows: TGTGCCAGCTCACCTCAGGGGGAAAGCAATCAGCCCCAGCATTTT. The encoded protein is CASSPQGESNQPQHF.

The chain couples TRBV28 to TRBJ1-2; a weak D match, TRBD1 (6 bases). The CDR3 is 16 residues long. Per the germline V gene, CDR1 is MDHEN and CDR2 is SYDVKM. The V end lost 7 bases, the J end lost 0 bases, and 18 bases lay between the germline ends. The DNA of the CDR3 is TGTGCCAGCACCTCCGGTTACTGGACAGCTAACTATGGCTACACCTTC. This sequence encodes CASTSGYWTANYGYTF.

The sample holds a few counts of this clonotype. The J gene is TRBJ1-1, the V gene TRBV5-1; no reliable D call. The germline gives CDR1 SGHRS, CDR2 YFSETQ. V was pared by 4 bases and J by 3 bases, with 13 bases between. The CDR3 consists of 14 residues. CDR3 protein: CASSPEGWDTEAFF. Written as DNA, the CDR3 is TGCGCCAGCAGCCCCGAAGGGTGGGACACTGAAGCTTTCTTT.

This clonotype was found a few times. This chain connects TRBV5-5 to TRBJ2-1; 13 nucleotides align to TRBD2. CDR3 size: 16 residues. Losses at the gene ends were 4 bases for V and 6 bases for J; bases not matched to a gene: 7. Germline V CDR1 and CDR2: SGHKS, YYEKEE (reference sequence). The CDR3 reads CASSPVTSGGVNEQFF. DNA for the CDR3: TGTGCCAGCAGCCCGGTTACTAGCGGGGGGGTCAATGAGCAGTTCTTC.

This clonotype is termed medium-sized (0.01 to 0.1%). The chain has TRBV29-1 and TRBJ2-1; the D is unclear. CDR1 is SQVTM, CDR2 ANQGSEA, per germline. The CDR3 loop spans 13 amino acids. V was cut by 3 bases and J by 3 bases, with 9 bases left in between. The CDR3 reads CSVEKSRYNEQFF. CDR3 nucleotides: TGCAGCGTTGAGAAAAGCCGCTACAATGAGCAGTTCTTC.

This clonotype was seen a few times. The gene calls are TRBV20-1 and TRBJ1-1; unclear D gene. There are 13 residues in the CDR3. Looked up from germline, CDR1 is DFQATT and CDR2 is SNEGSKA (reference sequence). V was pared by 1 base and J by 2 bases, with 8 bases between. CDR3 bases: TGCAGTGCTAGAGGTTCACTAAACACTGAAGCTTTCTTT. It encodes CSARGSLNTEAFF.

This clonotype was recorded a few times. The CDR3, as DNA: TGTGCCAGCAGCTTAGCCCCGGGACAGACAGATACGCAGTATTTT. It yields the protein CASSLAPGQTDTQYF. V is TRBV7-2 and J is TRBJ2-3; 7 bases are a match to TRBD1. Germline-derived CDR1 and CDR2 are SGHTA and FQGNSA. With 0 bases clipped from V and 3 bases from J, the junction kept 3 bases outside the gene matches. The CDR3 length is 15 residues.